This T cell receptor (beta chain) is drawn from a study of T cell changes during pregnancy in multiple sclerosis. Assay used: immunoSEQ multiplex PCR; TCRdb lists only in-frame clones, some missing. The table shows 40,000 to 45,000 clones, with 80% to 90% occurring only once. This clone was seen a handful of times. This receptor was taken from a female donor with multiple sclerosis, enrolled in a pregnancy study. The material was CD4+ T cells from peripheral blood mononuclear cells, obtained in the first trimester of pregnancy.

DNA for the CDR3: TGTGCCAGCAGGTCGAGAGATACGCAGTATTTT. It specifies CASRSRDTQYF. This rearrangement joins TRBV2 to TRBJ2-3; no clear D gene. The V and J ends lost 6 bases and 5 bases respectively, with 6 bases between them. The germline gives CDR1 SNHLY, CDR2 FYNNEI. This CDR3 spans 11 amino acids.